The source of this T cell receptor beta chain is a study of tumor and adjacent non-tumor tissue in lung cancer. Study-wide background: Patients were aged about 30 to 80, about 10 men and about five women, stage I to III.

This sample's RNA came from whole unsorted tissue. The CDR3 contains 12 residues. Germline loops: CDR1 SQVTM, CDR2 ANQGSEA. A modified ARM-PCR protocol with three rounds of nested PCR amplified TCRbeta. TCRdb recomputed calls from the multiplex PCR reads with MiXCR, one row per CDR3 protein. The sample lists about 79,000 distinct CDR3 sequences, roughly 72% seen once, with under 9.5% in the top ten. The sample taken for sequencing was lung tumor tissue. The V and J genes are TRBV29-1 and TRBJ2-7, with D unclear. This clonotype originated in a woman in her thirties or forties with non-small cell lung cancer. CDR3 sequence: CSTGSSNHEQYF. CDR3 sequence (DNA): TGCAGTACTGGAAGTAGCAACCACGAGCAGTACTTC.